Shown below are 27 T cell receptor beta chains from a single sample sequenced in a study of OX40 agonist ivuxolimab in advanced cancers. TCRdb's table, derived via immunoSEQ multiplex PCR, lists solely in-frame clones and lacks some. The sample shows 45,000 to 70,000 clones, nearly 85% of them seen only once. Here the sequenced sample was CD4+ or CD8+ T cells sorted from blood, taken in a trial of the OX40 agonist ivuxolimab. The receptors were gathered from an adult with an advanced solid tumor such as melanoma, head and neck, liver or kidney cancer.

The chain couples TRBV19 to TRBJ2-7; D is ambiguous. CDR1 is LNHDA and CDR2 is SQIVND in the germline V gene (reference sequence). This CDR3 has 14 amino acids. V dropped 4 bases and J dropped 4 bases, with 14 bases sitting between them. CDR3 bases: TGTGCCAGTAGTAAAATTGTCGCTTTTTACGAGCAGTACTTC. Translated: CASSKIVAFYEQYF.

The chain links TRBV21-1 to TRBJ2-7; the DNA was not compared with TRBD2, the D call given in the table. TRBV21-1 is marked as a pseudogene. The CDR3 extends over 12 amino acids. The CDR3 sequence is CAPGLDGGEQYF. CDR3 sequence (DNA): TGTGCCCCGGGACTAGATGGGGGAGAGCAGTACTTC.

This chain uses TRBV5-6 with TRBJ1-2; 9 nucleotides match TRBD1. V dropped 5 bases and J dropped 5; count of bases not matched to a gene: 4. This CDR3 is built from 13 residues. Looked up from germline, CDR1 is SGHDT and CDR2 is YYEEEE. CDR3 region: CASRTGGTYGYTF. The CDR3 DNA reads TGTGCCAGCAGGACAGGGGGAACGTATGGCTACACCTTC.

The sample holds one count of this clone. This rearrangement joins TRBV5-1 to TRBJ2-7; no clear D gene. The CDR3 spans 15 residues. From germline, CDR1 is SGHRS and CDR2 YFSETQ. V dropped 0 bases and J dropped 5 bases, with 15 bases sitting between them. CDR3 protein: CASSLEAAGSDEQYF. The CDR3 nucleotides read TGCGCCAGCAGCTTGGAGGCCGCCGGGTCGGACGAGCAGTACTTC. Using reference TRBV5-1 and TRBJ2-7 for the parts outside the CDR3, the full variable domain is KAGVTQTPRYLIKTRGQQVTLSCSPISGHRSVSWYQQTPGQGLQFLFEYFSETQRNKGNFPGRFSGRQFSNSRSEMNVSTLELGDSALYLCASSLEAAGSDEQYFGPGTRLTVT.

The chain is built from TRBV11-2 and TRBJ2-1, with D unresolved. In germline, CDR1 is SGHAT, CDR2 FQNNGV. Deletions cut 5 bases from V and 8 bases from J, with 10 bases between. The CDR3 length is 12 residues. The DNA of the CDR3 is TGTGCCAGCAGCACGAGGCAGCATGAGCAGTTCTTC. It translates to CASSTRQHEQFF.

The rearrangement joins TRBV9 to TRBJ1-1; D not resolved. The CDR3 totals 12 residues. Germline V CDR1 and CDR2: SGDLS, YYNGEE. Trimming shortened V by 3 bases and J by 5 bases, and 8 bases separated the two germline ends. As DNA, the CDR3 is TGTGCCAGCAGCGCCCCGGGGACTGAAGCTTTCTTT. Translated, it gives CASSAPGTEAFF.

The chain couples TRBV28 to TRBJ2-1; 7 bases fit TRBD2. The CDR3 spans 15 residues. Germline CDR1 MDHEN, CDR2 SYDVKM. V gave up 5 bases and J gave up 6 bases; unmatched junction bases: 10. CDR3 DNA: TGTGCCAGCAGTCTAGACTGGACTAGAGGCAATGAGCAGTTCTTC. Translated, it gives CASSLDWTRGNEQFF.

The chain links TRBV5-1 to TRBJ2-2; the D is unclear. V dropped 7 bases and J dropped 0 bases, with 13 bases sitting between them. CDR1 is SGHRS, CDR2 YFSETQ, per germline. This CDR3 comprises 15 residues. The CDR3 DNA sequence: TGCGCCAGCTTCATGGACCCCCCGAACACCGGGGAGCTGTTTTTT. Translation: CASFMDPPNTGELFF.

CDR3 sequence (DNA): TGCGCCAGCAGCGAGGGGACGGCAAGTCAGCCCCAGCATTTT. It specifies CASSEGTASQPQHF. The chain combines TRBV5-1 with TRBJ1-5; TRBD1 is a possible D gene (5 bases). The ends were cut back, 4 bases at V and 6 bases at J, with 14 bases in the middle. Germline CDR1 reads SGHRS; CDR2 reads YFSETQ. This CDR3 has 14 residues.

The table lists this clone with a count of one. The chain combines TRBV7-6 with TRBJ2-1; TRBD2 matches at 11 bases. The CDR3 is 15 residues long. After removal of 4 bases from V and 7 bases from J, the junction contained 6 bases not matched to a gene. In germline, CDR1 is SGHVS, CDR2 FNYEAQ. The CDR3: CASSWPGLAVNEQFF. CDR3 nucleotide sequence: TGTGCCAGCAGCTGGCCGGGACTAGCGGTTAATGAGCAGTTCTTC.

The chain uses TRBV2 and TRBJ2-3, with 14 bases aligning to TRBD2. Germline V gene lookup returns CDR1 SNHLY and CDR2 FYNNEI. The CDR3 runs to 18 residues. The junction had 10 bases not matched to a gene; V was cut back by 7 bases and J by 1 base. The CDR3 spells CASTGTSGSNRGTDTQYF. CDR3 sequence (DNA): TGTGCCAGCACCGGGACTAGCGGGAGCAATAGGGGCACAGATACGCAGTATTTT.

The V gene is TRBV15, the J gene TRBJ2-7, with a tentative D call TRBD1 (6 bases). The V end was cut by 4 bases, the J end by 6 bases, with 16 bases between. Germline CDR1 LNHNV, CDR2 YYDKDF (reference sequence). This CDR3 region has 14 residues. Written as DNA, the CDR3 is TGTGCCACCAGCAAGACAGGCGAGGGTGTCGAGCAGTACTTC. Encoded protein: CATSKTGEGVEQYF. Looking up the rest from reference TRBV15 and TRBJ2-7 gives the full variable domain: DAMVIQNPRYQVTQFGKPVTLSCSQTLNHNVMYWYQQKSSQAPKLLFHYYDKDFNNEADTPDNFQSRRPNTSFCFLDIRSPGLGDTAMYLCATSKTGEGVEQYFGPGTRLTVT.

This clone has more than one count but fewer than ten. The V and J genes are TRBV6-6 and TRBJ1-1, with D possibly matching TRBD1 (6 bases). Germline loops: CDR1 MNHNY, CDR2 SVGAGI (reference sequence). The CDR3 covers 13 residues. V was pared by 9 bases and J by 2 bases, with 13 bases between. The CDR3 loop reads CASKGGINTEAFF. The CDR3, as DNA: TGTGCCAGTAAGGGGGGGATTAACACTGAAGCTTTCTTT.

This chain uses TRBV5-5 with TRBJ2-3; D remains unclear. The CDR3 covers 14 residues. Trimming took off 0 bases at V and 2 bases at J, with 7 bases between the two ends. Looked up from germline, CDR1 is SGHKS and CDR2 is YYEKEE (reference sequence). Here the CDR3 reads CASSLAATTDTQYF. The DNA for the CDR3 is TGTGCCAGCAGCTTGGCAGCGACCACAGATACGCAGTATTTT.

This clone showed up just once. The rearrangement joins TRBV12-1 to TRBJ2-5; the table's D call TRBD2 went unverified against the DNA. TRBV12-1 is recorded as a pseudogene. This CDR3 is built from 13 residues. The CDR3: CASSFGLEETQYF. CDR3 bases: TGTGCCAGCAGCTTTGGGCTAGAGGAGACCCAGTACTTC.

The chain joins TRBV5-1 to TRBJ2-7; perhaps D is TRBD1 or TRBD2 (5 bases each). V lost 4 bases to trimming and J lost 3 bases, with 11 bases between them. The CDR3 runs 13 residues. Germline V gives CDR1 SGHRS, CDR2 YFSETQ. The CDR3 loop reads CASSLGELYEQYF. CDR3 DNA sequence: TGCGCCAGCAGCCTGGGGGAGCTCTACGAGCAGTACTTC. The full variable domain, with the rest looked up from reference TRBV5-1 and TRBJ2-7, is KAGVTQTPRYLIKTRGQQVTLSCSPISGHRSVSWYQQTPGQGLQFLFEYFSETQRNKGNFPGRFSGRQFSNSRSEMNVSTLELGDSALYLCASSLGELYEQYFGPGTRLTVT.

CDR3 DNA: TGTGCCAGTAGTATTCTAGCGGGGACCACAGATACGCAGTATTTT. This translates into CASSILAGTTDTQYF. The chain joins TRBV19 to TRBJ2-3; 9 bases line up with TRBD2. Germline trimming cut 3 bases from V and 2 bases from J; bases unmatched to any gene: 3. The CDR3 sequence is 15 residues long. CDR1 is LNHDA and CDR2 is SQIVND in the germline V gene (reference sequence).

The chain uses TRBV28 and TRBJ1-1, with D hard to call. There are 16 residues in the CDR3. Deletions cut 6 bases from V and 4 bases from J, with 21 bases between. Germline-derived CDR1 and CDR2 are MDHEN and SYDVKM. For the CDR3, the DNA is TGTGCCAGCAGCGAACGGGGATACCGGTTAACCACTGAAGCTTTCTTT. It yields the protein CASSERGYRLTTEAFF.

The rearrangement joins TRBV4-1 to TRBJ1-2; no reliable D call. CDR3 length: 14 residues. The V end was cut by 4 bases, the J end by 1 base, with 10 bases between. Germline V gene sequence: CDR1 MGHRA, CDR2 YSYEKL. The CDR3 nucleotides are TGCGCCAGCAGCCCCCAGGACCGTAACTATGGCTACACCTTC. It codes for CASSPQDRNYGYTF.

The chain links TRBV19 to TRBJ2-3, with TRBD2 matching 8 bases. Unmatched junction bases numbered 12, after V lost 6 bases and J lost 4 bases. The germline CDR1 and CDR2 sequences are LNHDA and SQIVND (reference sequence). This CDR3 region has 16 residues. CDR3 DNA sequence: TGTGCCAGTAGCCCGGGGAGCGGGAGATCCCCAGATACGCAGTATTTT. Residues: CASSPGSGRSPDTQYF.

The chain uses TRBV10-3 and TRBJ1-1; TRBD1 agrees at 8 bases. This CDR3 has 12 amino acids. The V gene's germline CDR1 is ENHRY and CDR2 SYGVKD. With 10 bases clipped from V and 5 bases from J, the junction kept 6 bases outside the gene matches. CDR3 bases: TGTGCCACAGGACAGGGAGGTACTGAAGCTTTCTTT. This sequence encodes CATGQGGTEAFF.

The chain recombines TRBV6-1 with TRBJ1-3; TRBD1 might be the D (5 bases). The CDR3 sequence is 15 residues long. The V gene's germline CDR1 is MNHNS and CDR2 SASEGT. V lost 4 bases to trimming and J lost 0 bases, with 10 bases between them. CDR3 loop: CASSGQLFSGNTIYF. The CDR3, as DNA: TGTGCCAGCAGTGGACAGCTCTTCTCTGGAAACACCATATATTTT.

This clone was seen once. The genes are TRBV18 and TRBJ2-5; 7 nucleotides match TRBD1. The CDR3 runs to 15 residues. Germline values: CDR1 KGHSH, CDR2 LQKENI. Trimming removed 6 bases from V and 2 bases from J; junction bases left unmatched: 9. CDR3 region: CASSIGQAGQETQYF. CDR3 bases: TGTGCCAGCTCCATCGGACAGGCCGGACAAGAGACCCAGTACTTC.

The chain recombines TRBV5-6 with TRBJ2-2; 9 bases align to TRBD1. The CDR3 has 14 amino acids. Per the germline V gene, CDR1 is SGHDT and CDR2 is YYEEEE. V lost 8 bases to trimming and J lost 4 bases; unmatched junction nucleotides: 6. CDR3 in amino acids: CASKDRGVTGELFF. CDR3 DNA: TGTGCCAGTAAGGACAGGGGAGTCACCGGGGAGCTGTTTTTT.

The chain has TRBV7-9 and TRBJ1-2, with D maybe TRBD1 (5 bases). Trimming cost V 4 bases and J 8 bases, with 14 bases left between them. The germline CDR1 and CDR2 sequences are SEHNR and FQNEAQ (reference sequence). The CDR3 extends over 13 amino acids. The CDR3 protein is CASSSEGYRGYTF. The CDR3, as DNA: TGTGCCAGCAGCTCGGAGGGGTATCGCGGCTACACCTTC.

The chain is built from TRBV19 and TRBJ1-3; D uncertain. Germline V CDR1 and CDR2: LNHDA, SQIVND (reference sequence). The CDR3 covers 13 residues. Trimming stripped 4 bases from V and 4 bases from J, with 8 bases between. CDR3 region: CASSTAAGNTIYF. Written as DNA, the CDR3 is TGTGCCAGTAGTACGGCGGCGGGAAACACCATATATTTT.

The V gene is TRBV27, the J gene TRBJ2-7; D call uncertain. CDR1 is MNHEY, CDR2 SMNVEV, per germline (reference sequence). The CDR3 is 13 amino acids. The V end was cut by 3 bases, the J end by 2 bases, with 8 bases between. CDR3 sequence: CASSFIGPYEQYF. In DNA form, the CDR3 reads TGTGCCAGCAGTTTTATAGGGCCCTACGAGCAGTACTTC.